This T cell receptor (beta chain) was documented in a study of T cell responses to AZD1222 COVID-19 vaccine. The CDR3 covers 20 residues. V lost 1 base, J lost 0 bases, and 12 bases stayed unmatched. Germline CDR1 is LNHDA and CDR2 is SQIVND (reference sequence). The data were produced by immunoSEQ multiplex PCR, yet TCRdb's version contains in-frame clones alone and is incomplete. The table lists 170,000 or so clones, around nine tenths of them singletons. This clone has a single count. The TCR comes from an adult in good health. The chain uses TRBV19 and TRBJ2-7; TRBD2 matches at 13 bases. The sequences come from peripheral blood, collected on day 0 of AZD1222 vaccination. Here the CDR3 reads CASSIGSRTSGGGSSYEQYF. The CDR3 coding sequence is TGTGCCAGTAGTATAGGAAGCCGGACTAGCGGGGGTGGAAGCTCCTACGAGCAGTACTTC.